The 2 T cell receptor beta chains below come from one sample, sequenced in a study of T cell repertoires in cytomegalovirus infection. TCRdb called the reads again in MiXCR, with one record for every CDR3 protein. The sample consists of nearly 550,000 distinct CDR3 sequences, 15% to 20% of them appearing once. What was sequenced was CD8+ T cells from PBMCs. These receptors came from a human donor in good health (CMV status not recorded). Some clones in this sample may be carry-over from other donors' samples.

This clonotype was found many times. The rearrangement joins TRBV6-6 to TRBJ2-1; TRBD1 matches at 9 bases. CDR1 is MNHNY, CDR2 SVGAGI, per germline (reference sequence). Germline trimming cut 6 bases from V and 7 bases from J; bases unmatched to any gene: 7. The CDR3 sequence is 14 residues long. CDR3 loop: CASRPGQGVNEQFF. CDR3 nucleotide sequence: TGTGCCAGCAGACCGGGACAGGGAGTGAATGAGCAGTTCTTC.

This clonotype was observed once. A much larger clone is a single base away; this may be a read error. The gene calls are TRBV7-3 and TRBJ2-3; D remains ambiguous. The CDR3 spans 13 residues. Germline values: CDR1 SGHTA, CDR2 FQGTGA. The CDR3 sequence is CTSSPTQEDTQYF. CDR3 DNA sequence: TGTACCAGCAGCCCTACCCAGGAAGATACGCAGTATTTT.